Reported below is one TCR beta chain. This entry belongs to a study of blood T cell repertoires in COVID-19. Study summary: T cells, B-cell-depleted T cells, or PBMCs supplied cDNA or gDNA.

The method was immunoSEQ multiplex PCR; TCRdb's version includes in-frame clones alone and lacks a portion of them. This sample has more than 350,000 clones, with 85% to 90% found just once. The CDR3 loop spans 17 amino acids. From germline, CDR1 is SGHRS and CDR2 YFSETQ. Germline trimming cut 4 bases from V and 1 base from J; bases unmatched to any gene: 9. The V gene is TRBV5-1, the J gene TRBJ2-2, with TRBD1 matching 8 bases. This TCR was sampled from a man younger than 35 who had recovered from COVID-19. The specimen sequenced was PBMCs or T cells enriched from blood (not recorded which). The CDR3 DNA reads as TGCGCCAGCAGCCTTACCCTGACAGGGGTGAACACCGGGGAGCTGTTTTTT. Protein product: CASSLTLTGVNTGELFF.